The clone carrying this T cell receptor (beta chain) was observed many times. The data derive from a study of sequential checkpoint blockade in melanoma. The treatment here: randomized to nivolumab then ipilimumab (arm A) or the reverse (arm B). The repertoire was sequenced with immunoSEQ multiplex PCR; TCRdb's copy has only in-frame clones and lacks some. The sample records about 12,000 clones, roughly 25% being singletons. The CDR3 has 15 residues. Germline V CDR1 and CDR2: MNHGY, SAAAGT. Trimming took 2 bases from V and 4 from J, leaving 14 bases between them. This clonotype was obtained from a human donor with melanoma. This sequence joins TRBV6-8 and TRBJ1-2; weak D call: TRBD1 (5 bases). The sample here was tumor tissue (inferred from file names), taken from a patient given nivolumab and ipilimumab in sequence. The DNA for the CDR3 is TGTGCCAGCAGTTACCGGGGGGGGTCTTCCTATGGCTACACCTTC. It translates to CASSYRGGSSYGYTF.